One sample yielded the 31 T cell receptor beta chains listed below, sequenced in a study of shared clonotypes between healthy human individuals. The data were produced by immunoSEQ multiplex PCR, yet TCRdb's version contains in-frame clones alone and is incomplete. The data contain some 1,400,000 clones, roughly 96% of them seen just once; the ten biggest clones take up over 1%. The sample was naive CD4+ T cells sorted from blood. The sample's subset: CD45RA+ positively selected. These receptors all stem from a man aged 25 to 45 in good health.

This sequence joins TRBV27 and TRBJ2-2; TRBD2 is a possible D gene (5 bases). This CDR3 region has 15 residues. Germline assignment: CDR1 MNHEY and CDR2 SMNVEV (reference sequence). Trimming took 5 bases from V and 4 from J, leaving 14 bases between them. The chain's CDR3 is CASSPRLGATGELFF. DNA of the CDR3: TGTGCCAGCAGTCCGAGACTGGGAGCCACCGGGGAGCTGTTTTTT.

The chain links TRBV7-6 to TRBJ2-1; 15 bases map to TRBD2. Germline assignment: CDR1 SGHVS and CDR2 FNYEAQ. V was clipped by 6 bases and J by 10 bases; unmatched bases: 7. The CDR3 sequence is 15 residues long. The DNA for the CDR3 is TGTGCCAGCAGTGATGGGACTAGCGGGAGGCGGGAGCAGTTCTTC. Translating it yields CASSDGTSGRREQFF.

The genes are TRBV11-2 and TRBJ1-5; 10 nucleotides align to TRBD1. Germline V gives CDR1 SGHAT, CDR2 FQNNGV. The CDR3 covers 15 residues. V lost 5 bases, J lost 7 bases, and 8 bases stayed unmatched. The CDR3 reads CASSAGDRGEQPQHF. CDR3 bases: TGTGCCAGCAGCGCTGGGGACAGGGGCGAGCAGCCCCAGCATTTT.

This clone was recorded only once. The chain carries TRBV2 and TRBJ2-3; D possibly corresponds to TRBD2 (5 bases). Germline loops: CDR1 SNHLY, CDR2 FYNNEI. The CDR3 runs to 13 residues. V lost 6 bases and J lost 3, with 10 bases in between. The CDR3 nucleotides read TGTGCCAGCAGGCGGGTTAGGACAGATACGCAGTATTTT. The encoded protein is CASRRVRTDTQYF.

The chain carries TRBV2 and TRBJ2-1, with a tentative D call TRBD2 (5 bases). This CDR3 comprises 15 residues. Germline CDR1 and CDR2: SNHLY and FYNNEI. V lost 6 bases to trimming and J lost 2 bases, with 14 bases between them. The CDR3 DNA sequence: TGTGCCAGCAGCGGTGGGGAGAGGCCCTACAATGAGCAGTTCTTC. Translation: CASSGGERPYNEQFF.

The V call is TRBV18, the J call TRBJ2-7; weak D call: TRBD1 (5 bases). Germline values: CDR1 KGHSH, CDR2 LQKENI. The CDR3 is made up of 14 amino acids. V was pared by 1 base and J by 1 base, with 8 bases between. Here the CDR3 DNA reads TGTGCCAGCTCACCACGGACACAATCCTACGAGCAGTACTTC. Translating gives CASSPRTQSYEQYF. The full variable domain, completed using reference TRBV18 and TRBJ2-7, is NAGVMQNPRHLVRRRGQEARLRCSPMKGHSHVYWYRQLPEEGLKFMVYLQKENIIDESGMPKERFSAEFPKEGPSILRIQQVVRGDSAAYFCASSPRTQSYEQYFGPGTRLTVT.

The chain is built from TRBV5-1 and TRBJ2-7; weak D call: TRBD2 (6 bases). The CDR3 runs to 14 residues. V was cut by 3 bases and J by 0 bases, with 10 bases left in between. Germline lookup yields CDR1 SGHRS and CDR2 YFSETQ. CDR3 region: CASSSGLTSYEQYF. The CDR3 DNA sequence: TGCGCCAGCAGCTCGGGACTGACCTCCTACGAGCAGTACTTC.

This chain links TRBV5-1 with TRBJ2-7; the D is unclear. Trimming removed 4 bases from V and 3 bases from J, with 11 bases in between. This CDR3 has 13 amino acids. Germline CDR1 is SGHRS and CDR2 is YFSETQ. The DNA for the CDR3 is TGCGCCAGCAGCCGCGAGTACTACTACGAGCAGTACTTC. This encodes CASSREYYYEQYF.

The chain recombines TRBV19 with TRBJ1-4, with unresolved D. Germline-derived CDR1 and CDR2 are LNHDA and SQIVND (reference sequence). V was pared by 3 bases and J by 8 bases, with 16 bases between. The CDR3 covers 15 residues. The CDR3 here is CASSITGRIDEKLFF. CDR3 DNA: TGTGCCAGTAGTATTACTGGCAGGATAGACGAAAAACTGTTTTTT.

Here the CDR3 reads CASSLGAGNNQPQHF. The DNA for the CDR3 is TGTGCCAGCAGCTTGGGGGCAGGCAACAATCAGCCCCAGCATTTT. V and J are TRBV5-4 and TRBJ1-5; D call uncertain. The CDR3 loop spans 15 amino acids. Germline-derived CDR1 and CDR2 are SGHNT and YYREEE (reference sequence). The V end lost 0 bases, the J end lost 3 bases, and 10 bases lay between the germline ends.

The V and J genes are TRBV5-6 and TRBJ1-5; D is unresolved. CDR1 SGHDT and CDR2 YYEEEE come from the germline V gene. Trimming took off 0 bases at V and 0 bases at J, with 7 bases between the two ends. The CDR3 length is 15 residues. CDR3 in DNA: TGTGCCAGCAGCTTGGGCAGACTTAGCAATCAGCCCCAGCATTTT. Translation: CASSLGRLSNQPQHF.

This sequence joins TRBV2 and TRBJ2-7; 7 positions agree with TRBD2. Looked up from germline, CDR1 is SNHLY and CDR2 is FYNNEI. This CDR3 spans 15 amino acids. V lost 7 bases to trimming and J lost 0 bases; unmatched junction nucleotides: 9. CDR3 amino acids: CASNQAGLSSYEQYF. DNA of the CDR3: TGTGCCAGCAATCAAGCGGGGCTTAGCTCCTACGAGCAGTACTTC.

For the CDR3, the DNA is TGCGCCAGCAGCCGACCGGGACAGGGGGTATCCGGGGAGCTGTTTTTT. Translated, it gives CASSRPGQGVSGELFF. The V and J genes are TRBV5-1 and TRBJ2-2; 11 nucleotides align to TRBD1. Trimming at V came to 4 bases and at J to 6 bases, leaving 8 bases not matched to a gene. Germline CDR1 SGHRS, CDR2 YFSETQ. The CDR3 is 16 residues long.

This clone was seen once. This chain links TRBV11-2 with TRBJ1-1; 9 bases line up with TRBD1. Germline trimming cut 2 bases from V and 10 bases from J; bases unmatched to any gene: 5. The CDR3 spans 13 residues. Germline V gives CDR1 SGHAT, CDR2 FQNNGV. The CDR3, as DNA: TGTGCCAGCAGCTTAAAGCGGGGACAGGGAGCTTTCTTT. Protein sequence: CASSLKRGQGAFF.

V is TRBV7-2 and J is TRBJ2-5; a possible D gene is TRBD1 (5 bases). This CDR3 spans 14 amino acids. Germline-derived CDR1 and CDR2 are SGHTA and FQGNSA. Trimming shortened V by 5 bases and J by 4 bases, and 14 bases separated the two germline ends. The DNA of the CDR3 is TGTGCCAGCAGCCAACCAGGGTTAGGAGAGACCCAGTACTTC. Its protein is CASSQPGLGETQYF.

This clone occurred once. The chain carries TRBV5-1 and TRBJ1-1; 7 bases align to TRBD1. Germline trimming cut 5 bases from V and 4 bases from J; bases unmatched to any gene: 5. In germline, CDR1 is SGHRS, CDR2 YFSETQ. This CDR3 comprises 13 residues. CDR3 sequence reads: CASREQGFTEAFF. CDR3 in DNA: TGCGCCAGCAGGGAACAGGGGTTCACTGAAGCTTTCTTT.

The gene calls are TRBV18 and TRBJ2-1; 8 nucleotides line up with TRBD2. This CDR3 is 19 amino acids long. CDR1 KGHSH and CDR2 LQKENI come from the germline V gene. Germline trimming cut 1 base from V and 0 bases from J; bases unmatched to any gene: 11. This CDR3 is CASSPLGLARSSSYNEQFF. As DNA, the CDR3 is TGTGCCAGCTCACCACTAGGACTAGCCAGATCTAGCTCCTACAATGAGCAGTTCTTC.

The chain couples TRBV28 to TRBJ2-7, with D perhaps TRBD1 (6 bases). The germline V gene encodes CDR1 MDHEN and CDR2 SYDVKM. V gave up 10 bases and J gave up 6 bases, with 13 bases separating them. The CDR3 covers 11 residues. CDR3: CATLTGFEQYF. CDR3 DNA: TGTGCCACCCTTACAGGGTTCGAGCAGTACTTC.

The J gene is TRBJ1-3, the V gene TRBV6-5; D is uncertain. Trimming shortened V by 0 bases and J by 4 bases, and 7 bases separated the two germline ends. The CDR3 runs to 14 residues. Germline lookup yields CDR1 MNHEY and CDR2 SVGAGI. This chain's CDR3 is CASSYSALGNTIYF. DNA of the CDR3: TGTGCCAGCAGTTACTCGGCATTAGGAAACACCATATATTTT.

In its sample, this clone was seen many times. The rearrangement links TRBV29-1 to TRBJ2-3; TRBD2 aligns across 7 bases. The CDR3 sequence is 13 residues long. CDR1 and CDR2 (germline): SQVTM, ANQGSEA. With 5 bases clipped from V and 0 bases from J, the junction kept 2 bases outside the gene matches. Here the CDR3 DNA reads TGCAGCGTTAATAGCGGGAGCACAGATACGCAGTATTTT. It is translated as CSVNSGSTDTQYF.

This clone was picked up one time. The rearrangement joins TRBV5-1 to TRBJ1-1, with D perhaps matching TRBD1 (6 bases). Germline V gives CDR1 SGHRS, CDR2 YFSETQ. Trimming pared 0 bases from V and 5 bases from J, leaving 14 bases between. CDR3 length: 15 residues. The CDR3 sequence is CASSLGSGGRTEAFF. The CDR3 nucleotides read TGCGCCAGCAGCTTGGGTTCGGGGGGCAGGACTGAAGCTTTCTTT.

The chain is built from TRBV5-1 and TRBJ1-1, with D perhaps matching TRBD1 (6 bases). Per the germline V gene, CDR1 is SGHRS and CDR2 is YFSETQ. The V end was cut by 4 bases, the J end by 6 bases, with 22 bases between. The CDR3 is made up of 16 amino acids. The CDR3 loop reads CASSPTPGAEGAEAFF. The CDR3 region has the DNA TGCGCCAGCAGCCCGACGCCTGGGGCCGAGGGGGCTGAAGCTTTCTTT.

The chain is built from TRBV7-9 and TRBJ2-5, with D maybe TRBD1 (6 bases). V shed 5 bases and J shed 4 bases, with 17 bases lying between them. The CDR3 extends over 15 amino acids. Germline V gene lookup returns CDR1 SEHNR and CDR2 FQNEAQ (reference sequence). The CDR3 DNA follows: TGTGCCAGCAGCCCAGGGCCAGGGGTTGTAGAGACCCAGTACTTC. This translates into CASSPGPGVVETQYF.

The V gene is TRBV11-2, the J gene TRBJ2-1; 8 bases agree with TRBD2. This CDR3 has 17 amino acids. CDR1 is SGHAT and CDR2 is FQNNGV in the germline V gene. The V and J ends lost 5 bases and 7 bases, in that order; junction bases with no gene match: 16. The CDR3 loop reads CASSIRPPGLAGNEQFF. CDR3 coding DNA: TGTGCCAGCAGCATCCGGCCTCCCGGCCTAGCGGGTAATGAGCAGTTCTTC.

Remarks on this clone: At the DNA level, this CDR3 is encoded by other sequences in the same sample as well. The V call is TRBV27, the J call TRBJ2-7; the D gene could be TRBD1 or TRBD2 (5 bases each). The CDR3 runs to 12 residues. Per the germline V gene, CDR1 is MNHEY and CDR2 is SMNVEV (reference sequence). V lost 2 bases and J 4 bases, leaving 6 bases between the germline ends. CDR3 residues: CASSLGGYEQYF. In nucleotides, the CDR3 is TGTGCCAGCAGTTTAGGGGGTTACGAGCAGTACTTC.

Of note for this clone: A junction boundary mismatches the germline segment, possibly from a read error. The chain combines TRBV5-4 with TRBJ2-2; weak D call: TRBD2 (7 bases). This CDR3 spans 16 amino acids. In germline, CDR1 is SGHNT, CDR2 YYREEE (reference sequence). CDR3: CASSPSGGLNSGELFF. CDR3 DNA: TGTGCCAGCAGCCCCTCGGGGGGCCTGAACTCCGGGGAGCTGTTTTTT.

This clone showed up just once. The gene calls are TRBV7-2 and TRBJ2-1; unclear D gene. In germline, CDR1 is SGHTA, CDR2 FQGNSA. This CDR3 has 16 residues. V lost 3 bases to trimming and J lost 2 bases, with 14 bases between them. CDR3 loop: CASSFTQIPTYNEQFF. The DNA of the CDR3 is TGTGCCAGCAGCTTTACCCAAATCCCGACCTACAATGAGCAGTTCTTC.

This clone was counted once. The J gene is TRBJ1-5, the V gene TRBV11-2; no reliable D call. The CDR3 is 14 residues long. V was trimmed by 0 bases and J by 4 bases, leaving 7 bases between them. From germline, CDR1 is SGHAT and CDR2 FQNNGV. The CDR3 nucleotides are TGTGCCAGCAGCTTAGATATAGGGAATCAGCCCCAGCATTTT. Protein sequence: CASSLDIGNQPQHF.

The rearrangement joins TRBV11-2 to TRBJ2-1, with D uncertain. Germline V lookup: CDR1 SGHAT, CDR2 FQNNGV. V was shortened by 5 bases and J by 13 bases, with 18 bases between the two germline ends. The CDR3 consists of 13 residues. DNA for the CDR3: TGTGCCAGCAGCACCGCGGTAGCCTGGCCTCAGTTCTTC. It codes for CASSTAVAWPQFF.

This chain joins TRBV18 and TRBJ2-4, with D unclear. The CDR3 has 12 amino acids. Germline loops: CDR1 KGHSH, CDR2 LQKENI. V gave up 3 bases and J gave up 8 bases, with 8 bases separating them. For the CDR3, the DNA is TGTGCCAGCTCACCCAACGCCGACATTCAGTACTTC. Its protein product is CASSPNADIQYF.

This chain links TRBV9 with TRBJ2-1, with 7 positions matching TRBD2. Looked up from germline, CDR1 is SGDLS and CDR2 is YYNGEE. V lost 5 bases to trimming and J lost 8 bases; unmatched junction nucleotides: 19. This CDR3 is 17 amino acids long. CDR3 bases: TGTGCCAGCAGTCGTAGCTCAGGGCTAGCGGCCAACGATGAGCAGTTCTTC. As protein: CASSRSSGLAANDEQFF.